These T cell receptor beta chains were read from a single sample in a study of cytomegalovirus exposure and HLA in healthy donors. The assay was immunoSEQ multiplex PCR, and TCRdb's table has in-frame clones only and misses some. This table has 80,000 to 100,000 clones, over 70% appearing once. What was sequenced was PBMCs. These receptor sequences come from a man aged 18-30 years in good health and CMV-seropositive. Both conserved end residues are part of each CDR3. The D gene is left open where the match is weak. Clone size is stated in some rows and not others, as once, few, many or a class when expanded.

NA | NA | TRBJ2-2 | TRBV5-4 | CASSLEERNTGELFF | TGTGCCAGCAGCTTGGAAGAGAGGAACACCGGGGAGCTGTTTTTT
NA | NA | TRBJ1-1 | TRBV27 | CASSLFMGADTEAFF | TGTGCCAGCAGTTTATTTATGGGGGCGGACACTGAAGCTTTCTTT
NA | once | TRBJ2-3 | TRBV4-1 | CASSQAADPDTQYF | TGCGCCAGCAGCCAAGCAGCGGACCCAGATACGCAGTATTTT
NA | NA | TRBJ1-5 | TRBV28 | CASELVQGYQPQHF | TGTGCCAGCGAACTCGTACAGGGTTACCAGCCCCAGCATTTT
TRBD1 | NA | TRBJ1-2 | TRBV30 | CAFTGGGYGYTF | TGTGCTTTCACAGGGGGCGGCTATGGCTACACCTTC
NA | NA | TRBJ2-2 | TRBV28 | CASSPPTGPPNTGELFF | TGTGCCAGCAGTCCTCCCACAGGGCCACCGAACACCGGGGAGCTGTTTTTT
NA | NA | TRBJ2-1 | TRBV7-9 | CASSFAGAGNNEQFF | TGTGCCAGCAGCTTCGCGGGGGCGGGGAACAATGAGCAGTTCTTC
TRBD1 | few | TRBJ1-2 | TRBV5-1 | CASSQTQGARYGYTF | TGCGCCAGCAGCCAAACACAGGGGGCGAGGTATGGCTACACCTTC
NA | NA | TRBJ1-2 | TRBV2 | CASSEGNGYTF | TGTGCCAGCTCGGAGGGGAACGGCTACACCTTC
NA | NA | TRBJ2-7 | TRBV9 | CASSVYLEGEQYF | TGTGCCAGCAGCGTATACCTCGAGGGCGAGCAGTACTTC
NA | NA | TRBJ2-7 | TRBV25-1 | CASSEYSGQYF | TGTGCCAGCAGTGAATATTCGGGGCAGTACTTC
TRBD2 | NA | TRBJ2-1 | TRBV18 | CASSPPPGLAGGLTPNEQFF | TGTGCCAGCTCACCACCTCCGGGACTAGCGGGGGGGCTAACCCCGAATGAGCAGTTCTTC
TRBD1 | NA | TRBJ2-7 | TRBV29-1 | CSVGDSPYEQYF | TGCAGCGTTGGGGACAGCCCCTACGAGCAGTACTTC
TRBD1 | few | TRBJ1-3 | TRBV6-6 | CASSRGQGPQNTIYF | TGTGCCAGCAGTCGGGGACAGGGACCCCAAAACACCATATATTTT
NA | NA | TRBJ1-1 | TRBV30 | CAWEPRGNTEAFF | TGTGCCTGGGAGCCCAGGGGGAACACTGAAGCTTTCTTT
TRBD1 | few | TRBJ2-3 | TRBV27 | CASSPLDRRIATQYF | TGTGCCAGCAGTCCTTTGGACAGGAGGATTGCTACGCAGTATTTT
NA | NA | TRBJ2-7 | TRBV6-1 | CASIFSYEQYF | TGTGCCAGCATATTCAGCTACGAGCAGTACTTC
TRBD2 | NA | TRBJ2-3 | TRBV5-6 | CASSSGLVLQYF | TGTGCCAGCAGCAGCGGACTAGTTCTGCAGTATTTT
NA | NA | TRBJ2-2 | TRBV6-4 | CASSVEGDTNTGELFF | TGTGCCAGCAGCGTTGAGGGGGACACGAACACCGGGGAGCTGTTTTTT
NA | few | TRBJ1-2 | TRBV6-1 | CASTRATDSVYGYTF | TGTGCCAGCACCCGGGCCACCGACAGCGTCTATGGCTACACCTTC